This T cell receptor (beta chain) was recovered during a study of CD8+CD57+ T cells in acquired aplastic anemia. Looking at the study overall: Sorted CD4+ and CD8+ cells gave an average of approximately 3 ug of DNA.

In this sample, this clonotype turned up many times. CDR3 and TCR beta VDJ profiling relied on a genomic DNA template. MiXCR was run by TCRdb on the reads, yielding one entry per CDR3 protein. The sample includes about 220,000 distinct CDR3 sequences, 34% seen only once; the top ten take 1% to 1.3%. After removal of 6 bases from V and 3 bases from J, the junction contained 7 bases not matched to a gene. The germline gives CDR1 SQVTM, CDR2 ANQGSEA. This CDR3 has 13 residues. The receptor comes from a human donor in good health, serving as a control. J is TRBJ2-5 and V is TRBV29-1; 7 bases align to TRBD2. Sequencing used sorted CD4+, CD8+, or CD8+CD57+ T cells (not recorded which) from PBMCs. CDR3 sequence: CSVGGGIKETQYF. CDR3 DNA sequence: TGCAGCGTAGGCGGGGGAATAAAAGAGACCCAGTACTTC.